The entry below gives a single TCR beta chain sequence along with its context. In this sample, this clonotype turned up a few times. The antigen it recognizes is unknown. No much larger clone exists at a distance of one base, and base qualities are not known. The library came from RT-PCR. TCRdb records NextSeq 550 as the sequencer. Starting from the raw public reads, TCRdb applied fastp trimming at Q25, assembled clones with MiXCR and retained in-frame beta chains. Each entry is one CDR3 protein sequence, shown with its most common DNA and genes. For this sample there are about a million distinct CDR3 sequences; more than 15% appear just once. The ten largest clones take up 5.5% to 6.5% of the sample. These data originate in a study of patients and donors after allogeneic stem cell transplantation (dated by TCRdb to 2020 to 2022). The CDR3 numbers 12 residues from cysteine through phenylalanine. Just the 36-base CDR3 DNA is kept, in frame starting at base 1. V sheds 5 bases and J sheds 3 bases, leaving 8 bases between their ends. From a lookup of the germline V gene (reference sequence), CDR1 and CDR2 are LGHDT and YNNKEL.

Recombination linked TRBV3-1 to TRBJ2-7; a confident D gene designation cannot be given. This TCR derives from a human donor who was either an allogeneic HSCT recipient or a stem cell or donor lymphocyte infusion donor (not recorded which). It is not recorded whose cells these are; they may come from a transplant donor. The sequenced material came from blood, either unsorted or a sorted T cell fraction (not recorded which). The CDR3 sequence is CASSYASYEQYF. The DNA sequence is TGTGCCAGCAGCTACGCGAGCTACGAGCAGTACTTC.